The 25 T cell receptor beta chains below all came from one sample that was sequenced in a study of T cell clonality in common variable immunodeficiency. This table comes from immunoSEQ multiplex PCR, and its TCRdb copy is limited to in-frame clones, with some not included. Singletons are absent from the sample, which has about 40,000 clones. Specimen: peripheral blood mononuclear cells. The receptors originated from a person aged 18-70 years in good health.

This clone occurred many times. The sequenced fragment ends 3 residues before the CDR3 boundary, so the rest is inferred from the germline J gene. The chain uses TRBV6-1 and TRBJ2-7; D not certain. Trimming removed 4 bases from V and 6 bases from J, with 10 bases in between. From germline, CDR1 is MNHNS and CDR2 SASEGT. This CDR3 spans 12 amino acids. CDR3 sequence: CASSVVAGEQYF. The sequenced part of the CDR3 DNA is TGTGCCAGCAGTGTAGTGGCAGGCGAG.

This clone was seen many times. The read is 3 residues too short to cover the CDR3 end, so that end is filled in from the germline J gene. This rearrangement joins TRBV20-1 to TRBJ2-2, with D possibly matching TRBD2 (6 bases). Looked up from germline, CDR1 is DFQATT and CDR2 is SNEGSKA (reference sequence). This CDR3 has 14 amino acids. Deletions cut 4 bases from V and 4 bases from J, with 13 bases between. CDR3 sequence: CSANLRGPTGELFF. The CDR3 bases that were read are TGCAGTGCTAATTTGCGGGGCCCCACCGGGGAG.

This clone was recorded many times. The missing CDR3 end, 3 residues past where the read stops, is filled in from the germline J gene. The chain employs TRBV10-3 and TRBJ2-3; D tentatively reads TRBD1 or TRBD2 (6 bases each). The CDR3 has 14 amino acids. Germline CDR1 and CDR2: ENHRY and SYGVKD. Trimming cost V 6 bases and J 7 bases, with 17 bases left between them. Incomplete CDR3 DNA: TGTGCCATCAGCGTTGGGAGGACAGATCATACG. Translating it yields CAISVGRTDHT. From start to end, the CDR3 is CAISVGRTDHTQYF.

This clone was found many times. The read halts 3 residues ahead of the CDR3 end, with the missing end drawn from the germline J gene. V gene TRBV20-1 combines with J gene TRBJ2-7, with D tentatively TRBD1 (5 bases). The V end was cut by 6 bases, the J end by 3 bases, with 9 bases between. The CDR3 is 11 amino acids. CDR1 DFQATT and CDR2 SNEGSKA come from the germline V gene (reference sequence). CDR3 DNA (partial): TGCAGTGCAAGCAGGGACTACGAG. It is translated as CSASRDYE. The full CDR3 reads CSASRDYEQYF.

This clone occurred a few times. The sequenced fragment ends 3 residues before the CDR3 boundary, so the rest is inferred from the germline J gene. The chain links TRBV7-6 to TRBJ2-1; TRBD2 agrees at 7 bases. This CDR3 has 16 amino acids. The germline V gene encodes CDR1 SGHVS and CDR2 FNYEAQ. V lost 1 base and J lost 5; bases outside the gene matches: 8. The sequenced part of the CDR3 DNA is TGTGCCAGCAGCTTAGTGACTAGCCGACCTCACAATGAG. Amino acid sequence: CASSLVTSRPHNE. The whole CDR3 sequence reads CASSLVTSRPHNEQFF.

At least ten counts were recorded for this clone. Here the CDR3 reads CASSLDREETQYF. The part of the CDR3 DNA that was read is TGTGCCAGCAGCTTAGACAGGGAAGAGACC. The chain links TRBV13 to TRBJ2-5; weak D call: TRBD1 (6 bases). Sequencing ends 3 residues short of the CDR3 end; the germline J gene provides the rest. Between the trimmed V and J ends, which lost 1 base and 3 bases, there was a span of 6 bases. CDR1 is PRHDT, CDR2 FYEKMQ, per germline (reference sequence). The CDR3 sequence is 13 residues long.

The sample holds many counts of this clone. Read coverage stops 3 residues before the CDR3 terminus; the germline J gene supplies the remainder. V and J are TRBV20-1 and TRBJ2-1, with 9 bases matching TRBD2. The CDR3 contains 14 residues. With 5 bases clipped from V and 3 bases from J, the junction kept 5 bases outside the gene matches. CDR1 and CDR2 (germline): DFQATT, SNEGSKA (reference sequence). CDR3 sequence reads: CSAYRAGGYNEQFF. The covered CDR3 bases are TGCAGTGCTTATAGAGCGGGGGGCTACAATGAG.

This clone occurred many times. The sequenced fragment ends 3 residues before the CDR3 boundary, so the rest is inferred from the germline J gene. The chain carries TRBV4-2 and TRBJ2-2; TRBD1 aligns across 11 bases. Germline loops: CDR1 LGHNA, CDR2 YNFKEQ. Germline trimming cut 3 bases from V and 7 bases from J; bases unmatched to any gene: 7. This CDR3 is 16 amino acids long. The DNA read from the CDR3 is TGTGCCAGCAGCCAGCGTACCGGGACAGGGGGCGGGGAG. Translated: CASSQRTGTGGGE. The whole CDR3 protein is CASSQRTGTGGGELFF.

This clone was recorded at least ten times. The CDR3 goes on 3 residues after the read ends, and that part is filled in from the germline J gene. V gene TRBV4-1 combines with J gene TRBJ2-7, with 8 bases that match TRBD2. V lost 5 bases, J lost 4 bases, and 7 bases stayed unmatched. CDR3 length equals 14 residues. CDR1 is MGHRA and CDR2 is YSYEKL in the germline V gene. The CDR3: CASSTSGGDYEQYF. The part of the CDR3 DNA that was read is TGCGCCAGCAGCACTAGCGGAGGGGATTACGAG.

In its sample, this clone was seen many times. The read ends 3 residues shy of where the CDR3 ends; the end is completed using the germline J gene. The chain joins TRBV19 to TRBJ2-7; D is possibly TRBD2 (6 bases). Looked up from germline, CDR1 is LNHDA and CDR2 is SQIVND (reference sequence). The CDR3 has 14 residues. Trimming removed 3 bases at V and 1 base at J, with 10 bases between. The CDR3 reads CASSMTGVSYEQYF. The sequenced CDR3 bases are TGTGCCAGTAGTATGACGGGGGTATCCTACGAG.

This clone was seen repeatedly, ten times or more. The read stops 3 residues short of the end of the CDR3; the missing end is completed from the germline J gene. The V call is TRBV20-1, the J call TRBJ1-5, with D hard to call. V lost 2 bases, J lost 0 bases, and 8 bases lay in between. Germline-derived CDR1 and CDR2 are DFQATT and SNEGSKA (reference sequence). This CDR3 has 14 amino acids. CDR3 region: CSARSAYSNQPQHF. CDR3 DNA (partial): TGCAGTGCTAGATCAGCGTATAGCAATCAGCCC.

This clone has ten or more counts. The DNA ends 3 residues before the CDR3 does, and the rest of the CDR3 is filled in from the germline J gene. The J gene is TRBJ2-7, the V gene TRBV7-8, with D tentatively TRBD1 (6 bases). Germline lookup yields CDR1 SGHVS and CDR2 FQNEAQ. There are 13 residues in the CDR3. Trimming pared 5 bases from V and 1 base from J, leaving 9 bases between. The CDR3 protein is CASSEDRSYEQYF. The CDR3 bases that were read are TGTGCCAGCAGCGAGGACAGATCCTACGAG.

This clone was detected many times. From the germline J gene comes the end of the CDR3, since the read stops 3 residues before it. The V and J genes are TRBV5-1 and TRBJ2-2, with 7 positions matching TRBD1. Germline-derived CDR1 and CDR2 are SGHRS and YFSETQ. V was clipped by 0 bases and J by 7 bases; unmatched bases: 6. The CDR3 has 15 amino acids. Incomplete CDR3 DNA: TGCGCCAGCAGCTTGGGCGGACAGGATTTCGGGGAG. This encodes CASSLGGQDFGE. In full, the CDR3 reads CASSLGGQDFGELFF.

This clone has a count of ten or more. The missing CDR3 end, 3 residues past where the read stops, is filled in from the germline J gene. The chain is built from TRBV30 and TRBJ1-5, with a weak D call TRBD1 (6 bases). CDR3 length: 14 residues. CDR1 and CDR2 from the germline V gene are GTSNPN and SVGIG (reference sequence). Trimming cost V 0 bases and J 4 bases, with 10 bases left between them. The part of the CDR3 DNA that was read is TGTGCCTGGAGTGTTCTGGGGACAAATCAGCCC. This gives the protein CAWSVLGTNQP. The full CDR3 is CAWSVLGTNQPQHF.

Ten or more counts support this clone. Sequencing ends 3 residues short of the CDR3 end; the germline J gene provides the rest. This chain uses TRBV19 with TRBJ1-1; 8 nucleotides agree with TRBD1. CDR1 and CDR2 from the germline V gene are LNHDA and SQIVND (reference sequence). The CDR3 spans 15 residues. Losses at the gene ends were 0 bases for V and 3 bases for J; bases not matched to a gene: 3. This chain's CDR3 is CASSIEPGQDTEAFF. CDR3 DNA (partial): TGTGCCAGTAGTATAGAACCGGGACAGGACACTGAA.

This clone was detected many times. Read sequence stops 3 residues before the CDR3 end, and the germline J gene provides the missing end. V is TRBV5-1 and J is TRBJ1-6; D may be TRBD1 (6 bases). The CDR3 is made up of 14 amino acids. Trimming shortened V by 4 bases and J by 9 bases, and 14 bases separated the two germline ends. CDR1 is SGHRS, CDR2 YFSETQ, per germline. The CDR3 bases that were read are TGCGCCAGCAGCCCAGACACAGGGTTTTCACCC. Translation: CASSPDTGFSP. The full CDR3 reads CASSPDTGFSPLHF. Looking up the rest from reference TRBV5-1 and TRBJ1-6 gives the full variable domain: KAGVTQTPRYLIKTRGQQVTLSCSPISGHRSVSWYQQTPGQGLQFLFEYFSETQRNKGNFPGRFSGRQFSNSRSEMNVSTLELGDSALYLCASSPDTGFSPLHFGNGTRLTVT.

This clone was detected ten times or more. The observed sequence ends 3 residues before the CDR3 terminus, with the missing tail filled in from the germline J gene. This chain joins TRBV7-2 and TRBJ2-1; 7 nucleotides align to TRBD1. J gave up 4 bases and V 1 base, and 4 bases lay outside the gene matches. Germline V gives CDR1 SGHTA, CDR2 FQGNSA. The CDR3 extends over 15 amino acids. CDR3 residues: CASSLGGQSYNEQFF. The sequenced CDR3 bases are TGTGCCAGCAGCTTAGGGGGACAGAGTTACAATGAG.

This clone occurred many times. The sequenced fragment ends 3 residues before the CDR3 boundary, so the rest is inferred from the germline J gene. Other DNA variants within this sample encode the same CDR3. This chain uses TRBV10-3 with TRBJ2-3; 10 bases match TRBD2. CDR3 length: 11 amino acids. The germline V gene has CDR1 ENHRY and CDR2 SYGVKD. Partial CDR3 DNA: TGTGCCAGCTCTAGCGGGGGCACG. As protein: CASSSGGT. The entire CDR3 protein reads CASSSGGTQYF.

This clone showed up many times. The DNA read from the CDR3 is TGCGCCAGCAGCCAAGACCTGACTAGCGGGACCTACAATGAG. Translated: CASSQDLTSGTYNE. The full CDR3 sequence reads CASSQDLTSGTYNEQFF. This chain connects TRBV4-1 to TRBJ2-1; 11 nucleotides agree with TRBD2. The read stops 3 residues short of the end of the CDR3; the missing end is completed from the germline J gene. Germline V CDR1 and CDR2: MGHRA, YSYEKL. Losses at the gene ends were 0 bases for V and 2 bases for J; bases not matched to a gene: 3. This CDR3 contains 17 residues.

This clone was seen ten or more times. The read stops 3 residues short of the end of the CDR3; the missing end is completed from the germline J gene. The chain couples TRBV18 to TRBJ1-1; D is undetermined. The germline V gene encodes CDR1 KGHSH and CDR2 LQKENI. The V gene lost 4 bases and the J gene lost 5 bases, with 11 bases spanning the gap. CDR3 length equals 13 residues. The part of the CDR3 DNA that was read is TGTGCCAGCTCACTCCGGGTGGCGACTGAA. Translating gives CASSLRVATE. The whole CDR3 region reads CASSLRVATEAFF.

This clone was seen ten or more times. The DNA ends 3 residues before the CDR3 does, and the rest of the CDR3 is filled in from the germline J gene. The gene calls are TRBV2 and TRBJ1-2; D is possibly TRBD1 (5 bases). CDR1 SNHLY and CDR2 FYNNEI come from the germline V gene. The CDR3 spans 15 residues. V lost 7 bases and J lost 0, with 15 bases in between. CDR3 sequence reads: CASTTGVLANYGYTF. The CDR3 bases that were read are TGTGCCAGCACCACGGGGGTTTTAGCTAACTATGGC.

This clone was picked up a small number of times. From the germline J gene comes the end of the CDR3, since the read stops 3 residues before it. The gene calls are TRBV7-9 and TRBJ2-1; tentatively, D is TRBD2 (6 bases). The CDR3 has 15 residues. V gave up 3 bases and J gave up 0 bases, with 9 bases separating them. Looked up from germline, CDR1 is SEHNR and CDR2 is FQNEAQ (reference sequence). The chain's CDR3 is CASSFGTGSYNEQFF. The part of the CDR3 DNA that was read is TGTGCCAGCAGCTTCGGGACTGGCTCCTACAATGAG.

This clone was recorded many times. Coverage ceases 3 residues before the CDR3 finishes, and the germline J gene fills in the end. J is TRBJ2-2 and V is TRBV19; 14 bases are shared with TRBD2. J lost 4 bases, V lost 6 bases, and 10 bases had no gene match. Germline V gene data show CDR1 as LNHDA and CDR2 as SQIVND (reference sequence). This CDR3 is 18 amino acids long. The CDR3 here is CASSLLGLAGGGTGELFF. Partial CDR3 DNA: TGTGCCAGTAGCCTTCTTGGACTAGCGGGAGGCGGCACCGGGGAG. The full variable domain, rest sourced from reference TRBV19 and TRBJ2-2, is DGGITQSPKYLFRKEGQNVTLSCEQNLNHDAMYWYRQDPGQGLRLIYYSQIVNDFQKGDIAEGYSVSREKKESFPLTVTSAQKNPTAFYLCASSLLGLAGGGTGELFFGEGSRLTVL.

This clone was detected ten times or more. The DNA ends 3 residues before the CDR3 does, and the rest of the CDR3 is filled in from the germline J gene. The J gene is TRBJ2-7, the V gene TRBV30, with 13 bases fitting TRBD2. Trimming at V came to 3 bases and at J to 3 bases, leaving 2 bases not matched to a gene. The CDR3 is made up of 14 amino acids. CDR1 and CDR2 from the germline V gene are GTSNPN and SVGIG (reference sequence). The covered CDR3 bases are TGTGCCTGGAGCGGACTAGCGGGGGACTACGAG. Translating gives CAWSGLAGDYE. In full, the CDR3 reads CAWSGLAGDYEQYF.

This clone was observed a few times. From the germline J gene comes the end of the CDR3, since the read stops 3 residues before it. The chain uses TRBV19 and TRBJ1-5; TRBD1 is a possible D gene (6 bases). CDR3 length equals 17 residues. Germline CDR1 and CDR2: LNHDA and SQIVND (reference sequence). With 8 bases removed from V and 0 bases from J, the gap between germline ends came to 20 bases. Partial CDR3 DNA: TGTGCCAGTCAGGGGATAAACAGGGCCCGTAGCAATCAGCCC. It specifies CASQGINRARSNQP. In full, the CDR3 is CASQGINRARSNQPQHF. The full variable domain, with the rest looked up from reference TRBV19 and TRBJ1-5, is DGGITQSPKYLFRKEGQNVTLSCEQNLNHDAMYWYRQDPGQGLRLIYYSQIVNDFQKGDIAEGYSVSREKKESFPLTVTSAQKNPTAFYLCASQGINRARSNQPQHFGDGTRLSIL.